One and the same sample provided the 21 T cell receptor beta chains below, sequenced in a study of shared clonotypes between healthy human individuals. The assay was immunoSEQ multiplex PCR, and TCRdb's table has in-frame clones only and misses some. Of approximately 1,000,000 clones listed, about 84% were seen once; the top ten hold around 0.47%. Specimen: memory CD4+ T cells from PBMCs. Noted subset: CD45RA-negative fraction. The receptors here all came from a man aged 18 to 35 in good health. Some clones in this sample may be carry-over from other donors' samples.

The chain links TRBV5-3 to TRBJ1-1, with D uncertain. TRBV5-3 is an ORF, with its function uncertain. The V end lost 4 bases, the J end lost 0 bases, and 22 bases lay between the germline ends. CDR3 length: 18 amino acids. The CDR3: CARSVDPGPMGMNTEAFF. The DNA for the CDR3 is TGTGCCAGAAGCGTGGACCCCGGGCCGATGGGGATGAACACTGAAGCTTTCTTT.

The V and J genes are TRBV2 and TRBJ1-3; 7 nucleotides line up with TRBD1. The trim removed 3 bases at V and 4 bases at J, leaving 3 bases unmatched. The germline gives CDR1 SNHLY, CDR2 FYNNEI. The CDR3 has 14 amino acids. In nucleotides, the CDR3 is TGTGCCAGCAGTGATAGGGACAGCGGAAACACCATATATTTT. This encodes CASSDRDSGNTIYF.

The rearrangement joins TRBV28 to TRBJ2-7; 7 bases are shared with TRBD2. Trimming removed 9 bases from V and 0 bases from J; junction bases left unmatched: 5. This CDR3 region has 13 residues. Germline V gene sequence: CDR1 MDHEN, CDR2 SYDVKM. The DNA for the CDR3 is TGTGCCAGTCGGGACTACACCTCCTACGAGCAGTACTTC. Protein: CASRDYTSYEQYF.

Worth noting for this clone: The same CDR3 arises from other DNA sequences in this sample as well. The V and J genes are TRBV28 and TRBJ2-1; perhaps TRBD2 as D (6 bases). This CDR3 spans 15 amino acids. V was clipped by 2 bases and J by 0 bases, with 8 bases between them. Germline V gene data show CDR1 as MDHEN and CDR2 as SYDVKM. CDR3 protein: CASSLGGSSYNEQFF. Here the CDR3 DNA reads TGTGCCAGCAGTTTAGGGGGGAGCTCCTACAATGAGCAGTTCTTC.

CDR3 in amino acids: CASSSPLGGNTEAFF. CDR3 sequence (DNA): TGTGCCAGCAGCTCCCCCCTAGGGGGGAACACTGAAGCTTTCTTT. The chain links TRBV9 to TRBJ1-1, with D possibly being TRBD1 (6 bases). The CDR3 is 15 residues long. CDR1 is SGDLS, CDR2 YYNGEE, per germline. V lost 4 bases to trimming and J lost 1 base, with 14 bases between them.

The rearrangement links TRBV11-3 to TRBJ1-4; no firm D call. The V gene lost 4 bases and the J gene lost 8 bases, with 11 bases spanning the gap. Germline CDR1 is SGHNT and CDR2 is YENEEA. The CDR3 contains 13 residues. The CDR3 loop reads CASSSKTGEKLFF. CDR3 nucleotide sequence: TGTGCCAGCAGCTCGAAGACGGGAGAAAAACTGTTTTTT.

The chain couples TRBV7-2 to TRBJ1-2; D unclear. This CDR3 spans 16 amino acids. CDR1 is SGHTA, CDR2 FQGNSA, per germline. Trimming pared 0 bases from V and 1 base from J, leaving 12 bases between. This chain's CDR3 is CASSLALANVNYGYTF. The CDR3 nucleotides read TGTGCCAGCAGCTTAGCCCTAGCGAACGTTAACTATGGCTACACCTTC.

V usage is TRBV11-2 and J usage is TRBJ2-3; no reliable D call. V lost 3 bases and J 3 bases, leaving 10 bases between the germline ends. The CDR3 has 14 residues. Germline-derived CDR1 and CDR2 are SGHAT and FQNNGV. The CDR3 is CASSFLLETDTQYF. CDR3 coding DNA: TGTGCCAGCAGCTTCTTATTGGAGACAGATACGCAGTATTTT. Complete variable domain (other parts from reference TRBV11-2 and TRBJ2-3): EAGVAQSPRYKIIEKRQSVAFWCNPISGHATLYWYQQILGQGPKLLIQFQNNGVVDDSQLPKDRFSAERLKGVDSTLKIQPAKLEDSAVYLCASSFLLETDTQYFGPGTRLTVL.

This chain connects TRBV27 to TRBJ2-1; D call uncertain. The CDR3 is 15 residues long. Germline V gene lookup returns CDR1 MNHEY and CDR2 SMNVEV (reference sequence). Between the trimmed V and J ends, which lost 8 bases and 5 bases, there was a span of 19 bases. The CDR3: CASCPRGPLNNEQFF. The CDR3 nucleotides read TGTGCCAGCTGTCCCCGTGGTCCTCTGAACAATGAGCAGTTCTTC.

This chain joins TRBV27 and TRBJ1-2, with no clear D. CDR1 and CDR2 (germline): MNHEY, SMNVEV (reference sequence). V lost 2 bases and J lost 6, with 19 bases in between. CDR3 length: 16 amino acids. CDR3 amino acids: CASSLSPSTARDGYTF. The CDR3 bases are TGTGCCAGCAGTTTAAGCCCCTCGACCGCCCGGGATGGCTACACCTTC.

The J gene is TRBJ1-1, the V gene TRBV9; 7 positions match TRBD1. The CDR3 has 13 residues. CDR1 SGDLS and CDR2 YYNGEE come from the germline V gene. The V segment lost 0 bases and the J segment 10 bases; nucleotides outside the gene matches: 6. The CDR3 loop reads CASSVEARGRAFF. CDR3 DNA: TGTGCCAGCAGCGTAGAAGCAAGGGGGCGAGCTTTCTTT.

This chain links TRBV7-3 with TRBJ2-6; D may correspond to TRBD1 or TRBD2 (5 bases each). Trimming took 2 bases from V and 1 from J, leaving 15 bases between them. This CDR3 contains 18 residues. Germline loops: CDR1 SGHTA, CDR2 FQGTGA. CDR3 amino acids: CASSLRGREISGANVLTF. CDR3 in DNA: TGTGCCAGCAGCTTACGGGGCAGAGAAATATCTGGGGCCAACGTCCTGACTTTC.

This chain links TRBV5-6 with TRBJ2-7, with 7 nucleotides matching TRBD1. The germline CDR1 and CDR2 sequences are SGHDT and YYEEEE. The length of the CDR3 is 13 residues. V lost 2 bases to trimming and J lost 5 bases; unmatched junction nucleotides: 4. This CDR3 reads CASSFRQGNEQYF. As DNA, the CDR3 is TGTGCCAGCAGCTTTAGACAGGGTAACGAGCAGTACTTC.

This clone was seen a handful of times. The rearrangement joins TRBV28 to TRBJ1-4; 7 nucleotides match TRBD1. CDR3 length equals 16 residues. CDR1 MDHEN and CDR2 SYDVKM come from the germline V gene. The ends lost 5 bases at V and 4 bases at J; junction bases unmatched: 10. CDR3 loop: CASSRRSTGLNEKLFF. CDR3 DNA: TGTGCCAGCAGTCGCCGATCGACAGGGCTTAATGAAAAACTGTTTTTT.

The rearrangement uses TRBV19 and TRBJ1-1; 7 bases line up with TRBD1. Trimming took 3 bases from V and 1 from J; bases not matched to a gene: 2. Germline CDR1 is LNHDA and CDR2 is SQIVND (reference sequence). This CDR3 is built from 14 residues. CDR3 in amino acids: CASSINRGNTEAFF. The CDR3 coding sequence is TGTGCCAGTAGTATTAACAGGGGGAACACTGAAGCTTTCTTT.

The CDR3 reads CASRPRLAGGRETQYF. The CDR3 DNA reads TGTGCCAGCAGGCCCAGACTAGCGGGAGGGCGAGAGACCCAGTACTTC. This chain uses TRBV28 with TRBJ2-5; the match to TRBD2 covers 14 bases. Germline V gives CDR1 MDHEN, CDR2 SYDVKM. The CDR3 sequence is 16 residues long. The V segment lost 6 bases and the J segment 4 bases; nucleotides outside the gene matches: 7.

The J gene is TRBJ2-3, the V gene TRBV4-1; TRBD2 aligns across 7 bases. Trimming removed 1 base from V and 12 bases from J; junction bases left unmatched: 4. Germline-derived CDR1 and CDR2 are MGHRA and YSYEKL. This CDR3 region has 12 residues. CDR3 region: CASSQGEGSQYF. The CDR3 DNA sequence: TGCGCCAGCAGCCAAGGGGAGGGGAGCCAGTATTTT.

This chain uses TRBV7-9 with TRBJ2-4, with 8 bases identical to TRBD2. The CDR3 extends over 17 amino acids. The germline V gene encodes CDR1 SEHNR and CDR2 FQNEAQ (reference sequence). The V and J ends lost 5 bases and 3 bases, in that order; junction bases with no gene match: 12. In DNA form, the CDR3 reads TGTGCCAGCAGCGAAGGATCTAGCGGGTTGGGCAAAAACATTCAGTACTTC. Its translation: CASSEGSSGLGKNIQYF.

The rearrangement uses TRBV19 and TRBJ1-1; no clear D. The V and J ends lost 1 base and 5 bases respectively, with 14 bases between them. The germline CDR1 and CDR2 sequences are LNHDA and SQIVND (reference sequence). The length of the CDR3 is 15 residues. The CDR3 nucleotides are TGTGCCAGTAGTATAGTAAAGGGAGGGTGGACTGAAGCTTTCTTT. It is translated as CASSIVKGGWTEAFF.

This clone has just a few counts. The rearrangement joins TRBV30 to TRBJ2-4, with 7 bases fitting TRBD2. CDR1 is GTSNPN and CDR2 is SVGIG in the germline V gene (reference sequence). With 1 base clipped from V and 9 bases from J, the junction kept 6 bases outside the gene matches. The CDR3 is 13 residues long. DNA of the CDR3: TGTGCCTGGAGTGGTAAGGGCGGGAGCATTCAGTACTTC. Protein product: CAWSGKGGSIQYF. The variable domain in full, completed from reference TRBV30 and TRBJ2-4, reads SQTIHQWPATLVQPVGSPLSLECTVEGTSNPNLYWYRQAAGRGLQLLFYSVGIGQISSEVPQNLSASRPQDRQFILSSKKLLLSDSGFYLCAWSGKGGSIQYFGAGTRLSVL.

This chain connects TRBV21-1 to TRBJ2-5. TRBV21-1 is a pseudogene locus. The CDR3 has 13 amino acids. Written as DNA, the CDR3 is TGTGCCAGTATATATCTGGATCGGGAGACCCAGTACTTC. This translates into CASIYLDRETQYF.